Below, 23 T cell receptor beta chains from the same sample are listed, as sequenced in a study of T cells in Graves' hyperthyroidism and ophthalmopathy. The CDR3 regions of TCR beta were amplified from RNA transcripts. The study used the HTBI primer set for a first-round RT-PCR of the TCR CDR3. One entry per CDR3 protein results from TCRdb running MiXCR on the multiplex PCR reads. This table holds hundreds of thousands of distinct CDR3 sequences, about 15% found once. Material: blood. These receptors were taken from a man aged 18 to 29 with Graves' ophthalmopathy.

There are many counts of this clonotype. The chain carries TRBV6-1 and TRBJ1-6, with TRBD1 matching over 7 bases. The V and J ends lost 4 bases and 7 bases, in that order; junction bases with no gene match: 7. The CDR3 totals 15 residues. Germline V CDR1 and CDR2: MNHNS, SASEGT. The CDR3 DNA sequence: TGTGCCAGCAGTGGTTCGACAGGGTCAAATTCACCCCTCCACTTT. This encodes CASSGSTGSNSPLHF.

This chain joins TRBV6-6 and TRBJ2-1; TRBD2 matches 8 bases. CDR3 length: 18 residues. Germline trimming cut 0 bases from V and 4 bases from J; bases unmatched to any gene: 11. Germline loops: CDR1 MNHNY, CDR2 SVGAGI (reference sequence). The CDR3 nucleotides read TGTGCCAGCAGTTACTCGACCGGGAGGGCCATCATTTACAATGAGCAGTTCTTC. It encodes CASSYSTGRAIIYNEQFF.

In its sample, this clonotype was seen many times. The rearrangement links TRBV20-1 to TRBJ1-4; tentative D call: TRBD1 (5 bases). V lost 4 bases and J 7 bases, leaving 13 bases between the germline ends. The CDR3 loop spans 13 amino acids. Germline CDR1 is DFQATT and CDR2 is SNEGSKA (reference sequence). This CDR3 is CSAIVQGGEKLFF. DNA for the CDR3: TGCAGTGCTATTGTCCAGGGAGGTGAAAAACTGTTTTTT.

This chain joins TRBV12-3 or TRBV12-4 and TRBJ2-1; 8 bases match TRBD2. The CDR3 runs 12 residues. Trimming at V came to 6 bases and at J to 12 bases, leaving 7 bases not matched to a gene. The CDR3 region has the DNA TGTGCCAGCAGGCGGACTAGCAAGGTGCAGTTCTTC. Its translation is CASRRTSKVQFF.

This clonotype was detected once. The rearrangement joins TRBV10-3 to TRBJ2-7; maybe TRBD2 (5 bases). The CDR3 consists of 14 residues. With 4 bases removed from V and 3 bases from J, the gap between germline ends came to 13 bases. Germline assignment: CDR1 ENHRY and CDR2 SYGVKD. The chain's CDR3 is CAISGSNGVYEQYF. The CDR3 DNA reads TGTGCCATCAGTGGGTCCAACGGGGTCTACGAGCAGTACTTC.

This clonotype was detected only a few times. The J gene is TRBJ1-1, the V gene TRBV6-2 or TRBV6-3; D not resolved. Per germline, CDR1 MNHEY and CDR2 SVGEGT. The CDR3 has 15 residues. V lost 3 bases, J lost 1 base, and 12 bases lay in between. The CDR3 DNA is TGTGCCAGCAGTTATTCCAGAAGCCAGAACACTGAAGCTTTCTTT. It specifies CASSYSRSQNTEAFF.

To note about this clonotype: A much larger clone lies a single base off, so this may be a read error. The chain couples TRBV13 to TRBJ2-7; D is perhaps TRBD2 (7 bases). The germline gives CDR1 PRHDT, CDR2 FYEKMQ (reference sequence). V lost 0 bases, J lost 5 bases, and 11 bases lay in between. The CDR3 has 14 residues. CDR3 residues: CASSLGKGGNEQYF. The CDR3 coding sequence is TGTGCCAGCAGCTTAGGCAAGGGGGGGAACGAGCAGTACTTC. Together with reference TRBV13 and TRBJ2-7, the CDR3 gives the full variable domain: AAGVIQSPRHLIKEKRETATLKCYPIPRHDTVYWYQQGPGQDPQFLISFYEKMQSDKGSIPDRFSAQQFSDYHSELNMSSLELGDSALYFCASSLGKGGNEQYFGPGTRLTVT.

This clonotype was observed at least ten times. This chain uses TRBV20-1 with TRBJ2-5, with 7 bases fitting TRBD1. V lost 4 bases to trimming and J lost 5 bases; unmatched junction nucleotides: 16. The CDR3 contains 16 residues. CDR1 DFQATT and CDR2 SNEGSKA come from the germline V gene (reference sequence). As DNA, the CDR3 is TGCAGTGCTATAGGAAGGGGGCCTCGGGGTGGGGAGACCCAGTACTTC. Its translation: CSAIGRGPRGGETQYF.

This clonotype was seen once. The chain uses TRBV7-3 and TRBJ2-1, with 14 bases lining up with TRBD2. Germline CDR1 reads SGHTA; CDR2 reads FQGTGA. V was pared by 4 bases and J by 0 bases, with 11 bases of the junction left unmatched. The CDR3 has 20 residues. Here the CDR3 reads CASSSGLAGGFLPSYNEQFF. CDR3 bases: TGTGCCAGCAGCTCCGGACTAGCGGGAGGTTTTCTTCCCTCCTACAATGAGCAGTTCTTC.

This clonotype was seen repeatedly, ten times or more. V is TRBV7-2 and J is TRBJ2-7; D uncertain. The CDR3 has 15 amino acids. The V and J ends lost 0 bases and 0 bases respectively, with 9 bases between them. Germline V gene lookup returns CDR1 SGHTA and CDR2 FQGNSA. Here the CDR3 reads CASSLALLLSYEQYF. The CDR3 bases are TGTGCCAGCAGCTTAGCGCTACTCCTCTCCTACGAGCAGTACTTC.

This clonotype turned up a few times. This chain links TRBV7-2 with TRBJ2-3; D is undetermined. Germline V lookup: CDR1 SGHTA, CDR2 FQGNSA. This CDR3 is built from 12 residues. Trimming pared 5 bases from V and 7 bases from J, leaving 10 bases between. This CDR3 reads CASSADLNTQYF. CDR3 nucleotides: TGTGCCAGCAGCGCCGACTTAAATACGCAGTATTTT.

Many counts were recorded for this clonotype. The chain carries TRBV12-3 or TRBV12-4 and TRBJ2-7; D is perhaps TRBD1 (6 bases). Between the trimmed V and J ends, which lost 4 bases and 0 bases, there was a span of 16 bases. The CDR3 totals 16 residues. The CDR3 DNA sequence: TGTGCCAGCAGTTCCCCGGGTGGACAGACCTCCTACGAGCAGTACTTC. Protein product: CASSSPGGQTSYEQYF.

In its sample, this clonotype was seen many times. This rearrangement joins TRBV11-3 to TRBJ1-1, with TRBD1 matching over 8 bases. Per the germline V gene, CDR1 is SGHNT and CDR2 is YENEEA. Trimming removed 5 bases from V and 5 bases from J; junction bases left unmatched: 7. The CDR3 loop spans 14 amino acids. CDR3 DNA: TGTGCCAGCAGCCTCGACAGGGGCGGTACTGAAGCTTTCTTT. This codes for CASSLDRGGTEAFF.

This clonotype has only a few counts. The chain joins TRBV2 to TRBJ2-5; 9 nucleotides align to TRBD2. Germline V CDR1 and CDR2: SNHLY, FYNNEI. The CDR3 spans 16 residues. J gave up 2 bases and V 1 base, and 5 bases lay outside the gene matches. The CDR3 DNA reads TGTGCCAGCAGTGAAGTTTGGACTAGCGTACAAGAGACCCAGTACTTC. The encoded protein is CASSEVWTSVQETQYF. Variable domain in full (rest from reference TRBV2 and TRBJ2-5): EPEVTQTPSHQVTQMGQEVILRCVPISNHLYFYWYRQILGQKVEFLVSFYNNEISEKSEIFDDQFSVERPDGSNFTLKIRSTKLEDSAMYFCASSEVWTSVQETQYFGPGTRLLVL.

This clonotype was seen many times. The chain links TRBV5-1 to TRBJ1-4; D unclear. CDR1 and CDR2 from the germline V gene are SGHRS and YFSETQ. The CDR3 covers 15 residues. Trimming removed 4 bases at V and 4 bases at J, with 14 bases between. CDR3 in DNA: TGCGCCAGCAGCGTTGGGATGGGATTTAATGAAAAACTGTTTTTT. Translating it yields CASSVGMGFNEKLFF.

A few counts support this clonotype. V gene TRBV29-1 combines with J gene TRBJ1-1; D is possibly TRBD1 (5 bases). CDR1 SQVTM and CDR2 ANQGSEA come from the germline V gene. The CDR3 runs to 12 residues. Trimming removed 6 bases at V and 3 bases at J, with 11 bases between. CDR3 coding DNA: TGCAGCGTGGGGGGAGGGGACACTGAAGCTTTCTTT. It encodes CSVGGGDTEAFF.

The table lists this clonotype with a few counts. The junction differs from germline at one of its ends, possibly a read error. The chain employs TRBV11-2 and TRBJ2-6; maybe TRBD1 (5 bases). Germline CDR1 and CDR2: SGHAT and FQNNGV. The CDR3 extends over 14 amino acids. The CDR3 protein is CTSSLVPGANVLAF. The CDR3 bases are TGTACCAGCAGCTTAGTTCCTGGGGCCAACGTCCTGGCTTTC.

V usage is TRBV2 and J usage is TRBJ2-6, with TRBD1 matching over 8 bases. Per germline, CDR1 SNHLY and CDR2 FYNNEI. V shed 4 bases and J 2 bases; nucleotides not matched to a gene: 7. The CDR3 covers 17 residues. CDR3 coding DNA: TGTGCCAGCAGTGGGGACAGGACAATCGCTGGGGCCAACGTCCTGACTTTC. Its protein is CASSGDRTIAGANVLTF.

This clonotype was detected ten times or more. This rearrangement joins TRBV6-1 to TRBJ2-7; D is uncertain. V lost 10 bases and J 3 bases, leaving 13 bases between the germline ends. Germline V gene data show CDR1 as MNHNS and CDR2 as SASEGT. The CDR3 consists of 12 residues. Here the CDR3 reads CATSPAIYEQYF. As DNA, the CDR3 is TGTGCCACCTCTCCCGCGATCTACGAGCAGTACTTC.

CDR3 DNA sequence: TGTGCCAGCAGCGGAGGACTAGCGGGCGCGAACACCGGGGAGCTGTTTTTT. Amino acid sequence: CASSGGLAGANTGELFF. V and J are TRBV9 and TRBJ2-2; 11 bases line up with TRBD2. The CDR3 is 17 amino acids. CDR1 and CDR2 (germline): SGDLS, YYNGEE. V dropped 3 bases and J dropped 0; count of bases not matched to a gene: 4. Full variable domain (remainder filled in from reference TRBV9 and TRBJ2-2): DSGVTQTPKHLITATGQRVTLRCSPRSGDLSVYWYQQSLDQGLQFLIQYYNGEERAKGNILERFSAQQFPDLHSELNLSSLELGDSALYFCASSGGLAGANTGELFFGEGSRLTVL.

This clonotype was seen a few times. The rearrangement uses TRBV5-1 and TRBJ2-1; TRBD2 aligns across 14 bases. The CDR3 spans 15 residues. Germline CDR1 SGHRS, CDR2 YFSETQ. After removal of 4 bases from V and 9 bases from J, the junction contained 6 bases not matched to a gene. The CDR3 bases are TGCGCCAGCAGCCTAGGGACTAGCGGGAGCGGTGAGCAGTTCTTC. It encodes CASSLGTSGSGEQFF.

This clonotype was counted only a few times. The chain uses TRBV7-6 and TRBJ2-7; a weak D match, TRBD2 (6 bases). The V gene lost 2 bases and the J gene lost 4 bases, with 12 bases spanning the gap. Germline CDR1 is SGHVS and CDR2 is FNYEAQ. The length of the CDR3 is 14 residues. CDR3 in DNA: TGTGCCAGCAGCTTAACTGGAGGGACTTACGAGCAGTACTTC. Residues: CASSLTGGTYEQYF.

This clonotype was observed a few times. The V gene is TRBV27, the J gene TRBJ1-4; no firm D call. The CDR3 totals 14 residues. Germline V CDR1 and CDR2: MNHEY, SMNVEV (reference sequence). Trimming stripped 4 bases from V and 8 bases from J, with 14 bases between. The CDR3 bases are TGTGCCAGCAGTTCAGGTCTGCGGAAGGAAAAACTGTTTTTT. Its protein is CASSSGLRKEKLFF.